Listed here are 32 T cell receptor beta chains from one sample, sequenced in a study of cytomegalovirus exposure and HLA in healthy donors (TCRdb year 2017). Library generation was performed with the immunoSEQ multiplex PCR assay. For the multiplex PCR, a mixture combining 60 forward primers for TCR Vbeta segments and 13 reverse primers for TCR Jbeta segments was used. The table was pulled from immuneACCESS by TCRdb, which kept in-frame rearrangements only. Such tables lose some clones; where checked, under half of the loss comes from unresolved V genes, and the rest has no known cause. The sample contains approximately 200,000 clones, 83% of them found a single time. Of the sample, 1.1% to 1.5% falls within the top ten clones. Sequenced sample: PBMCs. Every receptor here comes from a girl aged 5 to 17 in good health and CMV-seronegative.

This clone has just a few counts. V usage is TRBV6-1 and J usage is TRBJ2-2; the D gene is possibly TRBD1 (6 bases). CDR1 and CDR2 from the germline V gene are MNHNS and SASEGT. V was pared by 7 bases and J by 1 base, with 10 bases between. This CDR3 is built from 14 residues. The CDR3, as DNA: TGTGCCAGCACCCGGGGACAGAACACCGGGGAGCTGTTTTTT. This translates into CASTRGQNTGELFF.

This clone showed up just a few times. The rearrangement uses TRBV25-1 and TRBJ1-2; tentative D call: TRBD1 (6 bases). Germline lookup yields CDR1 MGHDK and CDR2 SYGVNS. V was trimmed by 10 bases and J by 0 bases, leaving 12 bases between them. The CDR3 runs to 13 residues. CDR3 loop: CATNSGANYGYTF. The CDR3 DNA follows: TGTGCCACCAACTCAGGGGCTAACTATGGCTACACCTTC.

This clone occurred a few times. This chain's CDR3 is CASSARLAGMNTGELFF. In DNA, the CDR3 is TGTGCCAGCAGCGCTCGACTAGCGGGGATGAACACCGGGGAGCTGTTTTTT. The V gene is TRBV5-8, the J gene TRBJ2-2; the match to TRBD2 covers 11 bases. The CDR3 totals 17 residues. Unmatched junction bases numbered 6, after V lost 4 bases and J lost 1 base. CDR1 is SGHTS and CDR2 is YDEGEE in the germline V gene.

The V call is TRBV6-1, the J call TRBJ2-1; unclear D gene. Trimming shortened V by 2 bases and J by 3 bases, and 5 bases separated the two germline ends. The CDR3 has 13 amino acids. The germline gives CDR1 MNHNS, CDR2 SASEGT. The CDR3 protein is CASSEPGYNEQFF. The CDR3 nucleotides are TGTGCCAGCAGTGAACCAGGCTACAATGAGCAGTTCTTC.

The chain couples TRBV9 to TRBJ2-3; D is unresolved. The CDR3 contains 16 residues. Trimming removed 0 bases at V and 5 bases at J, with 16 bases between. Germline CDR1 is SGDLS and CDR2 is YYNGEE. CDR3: CASSVAYTGLGDTQYF. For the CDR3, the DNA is TGTGCCAGCAGCGTAGCTTATACGGGTCTCGGAGATACGCAGTATTTT.

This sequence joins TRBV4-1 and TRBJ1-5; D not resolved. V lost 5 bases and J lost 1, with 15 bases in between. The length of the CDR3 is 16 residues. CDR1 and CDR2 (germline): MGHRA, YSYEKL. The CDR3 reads CASSSRVVESNQPQHF. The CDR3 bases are TGCGCCAGCAGCTCACGAGTGGTAGAGAGCAATCAGCCCCAGCATTTT.

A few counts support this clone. CDR3 in DNA: TGTGCCAGCAGCTCCGATACCGACAGATCCTACGAGCAGTACTTC. This codes for CASSSDTDRSYEQYF. The rearrangement uses TRBV7-9 and TRBJ2-7, with D possibly TRBD1 on 5 matching bases. Germline V gene lookup returns CDR1 SEHNR and CDR2 FQNEAQ (reference sequence). The CDR3 runs to 15 residues. With 4 bases removed from V and 1 base from J, the gap between germline ends came to 14 bases.

CDR3 residues: CASSLPGSYSNQPQHF. The CDR3 DNA is TGTGCCAGCAGCTTGCCCGGGAGTTATAGCAATCAGCCCCAGCATTTT. The J gene is TRBJ1-5, the V gene TRBV5-4; D is unresolved. Deletions cut 1 base from V and 0 bases from J, with 11 bases between. CDR1 is SGHNT and CDR2 is YYREEE in the germline V gene (reference sequence). The CDR3 totals 16 residues.

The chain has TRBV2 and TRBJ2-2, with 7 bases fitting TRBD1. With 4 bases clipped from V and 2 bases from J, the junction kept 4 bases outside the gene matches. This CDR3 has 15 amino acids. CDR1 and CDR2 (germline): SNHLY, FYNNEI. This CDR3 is CASSVLGGNTGELFF. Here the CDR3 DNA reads TGTGCCAGCAGTGTTTTAGGGGGCAACACCGGGGAGCTGTTTTTT.

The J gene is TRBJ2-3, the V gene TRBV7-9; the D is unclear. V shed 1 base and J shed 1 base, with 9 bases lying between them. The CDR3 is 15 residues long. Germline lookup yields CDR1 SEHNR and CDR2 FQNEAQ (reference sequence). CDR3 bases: TGTGCCAGCAGCTTAGGGAGAGCCGGCACAGATACGCAGTATTTT. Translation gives CASSLGRAGTDTQYF.

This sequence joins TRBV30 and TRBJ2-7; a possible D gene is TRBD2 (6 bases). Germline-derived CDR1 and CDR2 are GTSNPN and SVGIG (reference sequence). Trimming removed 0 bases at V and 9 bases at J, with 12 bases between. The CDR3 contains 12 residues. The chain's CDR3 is CAWSVPGLTQYF. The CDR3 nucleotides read TGTGCCTGGAGTGTACCGGGACTGACGCAGTACTTC.

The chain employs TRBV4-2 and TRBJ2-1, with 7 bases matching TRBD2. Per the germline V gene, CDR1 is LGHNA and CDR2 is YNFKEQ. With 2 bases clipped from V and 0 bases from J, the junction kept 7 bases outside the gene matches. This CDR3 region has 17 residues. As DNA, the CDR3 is TGTGCCAGCAGCCAATTAGCGGGCCCGAGCTCCTACAATGAGCAGTTCTTC. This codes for CASSQLAGPSSYNEQFF.

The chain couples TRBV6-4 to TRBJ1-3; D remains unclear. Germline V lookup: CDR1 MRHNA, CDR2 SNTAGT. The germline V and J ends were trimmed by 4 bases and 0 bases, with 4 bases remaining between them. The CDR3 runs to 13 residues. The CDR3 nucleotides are TGTGCCAGCAGTGGGAGCTCTGGAAACACCATATATTTT. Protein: CASSGSSGNTIYF.

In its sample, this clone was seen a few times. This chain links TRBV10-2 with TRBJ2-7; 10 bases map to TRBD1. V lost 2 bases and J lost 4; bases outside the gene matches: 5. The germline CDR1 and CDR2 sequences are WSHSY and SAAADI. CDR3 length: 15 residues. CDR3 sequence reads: CASSETRQGAYEQYF. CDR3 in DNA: TGCGCCAGCAGTGAGACGAGACAGGGGGCTTACGAGCAGTACTTC.

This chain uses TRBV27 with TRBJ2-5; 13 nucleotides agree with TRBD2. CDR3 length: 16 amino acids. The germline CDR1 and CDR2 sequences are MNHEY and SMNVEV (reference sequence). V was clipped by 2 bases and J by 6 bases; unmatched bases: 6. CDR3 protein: CASSLILAGGPQTQYF. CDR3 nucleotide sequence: TGTGCCAGCAGTTTAATACTAGCGGGAGGGCCTCAGACCCAGTACTTC.

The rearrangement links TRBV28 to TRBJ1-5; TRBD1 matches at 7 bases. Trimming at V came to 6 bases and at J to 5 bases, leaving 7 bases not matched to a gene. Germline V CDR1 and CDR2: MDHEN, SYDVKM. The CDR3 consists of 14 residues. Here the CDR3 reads CASRVQGSHQPQHF. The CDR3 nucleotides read TGTGCCAGCAGAGTACAGGGGTCCCATCAGCCCCAGCATTTT.

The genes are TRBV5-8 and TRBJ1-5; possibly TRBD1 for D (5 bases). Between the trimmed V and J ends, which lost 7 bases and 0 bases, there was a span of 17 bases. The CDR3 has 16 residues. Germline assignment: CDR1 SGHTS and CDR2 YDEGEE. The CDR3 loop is CASSITGPYSNQPQHF. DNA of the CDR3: TGTGCCAGCTCCATAACAGGTCCATATAGCAATCAGCCCCAGCATTTT.

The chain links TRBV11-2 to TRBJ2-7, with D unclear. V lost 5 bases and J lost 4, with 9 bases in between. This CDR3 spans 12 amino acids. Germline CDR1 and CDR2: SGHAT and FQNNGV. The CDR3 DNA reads TGTGCCAGCAGCCACATAAGTTACGAGCAGTACTTC. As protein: CASSHISYEQYF.

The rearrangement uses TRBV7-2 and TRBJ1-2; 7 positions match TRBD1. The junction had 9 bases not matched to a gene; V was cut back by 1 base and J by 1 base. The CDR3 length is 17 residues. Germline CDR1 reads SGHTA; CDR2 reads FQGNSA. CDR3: CASSLGDSRRNNYGYTF. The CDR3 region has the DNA TGTGCCAGCAGCTTAGGGGACAGCCGCCGAAATAACTATGGCTACACCTTC.

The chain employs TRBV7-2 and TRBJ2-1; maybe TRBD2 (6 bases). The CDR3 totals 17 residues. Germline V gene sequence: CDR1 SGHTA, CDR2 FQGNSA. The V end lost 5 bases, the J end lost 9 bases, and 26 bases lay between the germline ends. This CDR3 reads CASSTGDFTSRLAEQFF. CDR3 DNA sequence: TGTGCCAGCAGCACCGGGGACTTTACCTCCCGTCTGGCTGAGCAGTTCTTC.

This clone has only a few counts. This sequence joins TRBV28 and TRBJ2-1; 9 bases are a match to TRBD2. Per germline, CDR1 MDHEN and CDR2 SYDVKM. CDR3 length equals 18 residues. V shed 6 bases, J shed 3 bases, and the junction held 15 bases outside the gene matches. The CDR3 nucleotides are TGTGCCAGCAGGTGGGAAACTAGCGGGCATCTTAACTACAATGAGCAGTTCTTC. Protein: CASRWETSGHLNYNEQFF.

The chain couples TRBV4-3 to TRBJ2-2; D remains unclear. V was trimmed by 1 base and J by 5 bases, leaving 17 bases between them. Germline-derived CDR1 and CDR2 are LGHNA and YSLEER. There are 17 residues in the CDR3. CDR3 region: CASSQALSSVKTGELFF. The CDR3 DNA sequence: TGCGCCAGCAGCCAAGCTCTTTCAAGCGTGAAGACCGGGGAGCTGTTTTTT.

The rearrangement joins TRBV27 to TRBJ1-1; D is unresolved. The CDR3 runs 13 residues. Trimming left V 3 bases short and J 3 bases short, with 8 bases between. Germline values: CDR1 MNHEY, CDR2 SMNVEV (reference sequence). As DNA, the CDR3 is TGTGCCAGCAGTTTTAACGGTGACACTGAAGCTTTCTTT. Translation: CASSFNGDTEAFF.

The CDR3, as DNA: TGTGCCAGCAGCGGCCGGGACAGAGTCAATTCACCCCTCCACTTT. Translated, it gives CASSGRDRVNSPLHF. This chain joins TRBV9 and TRBJ1-6; 7 nucleotides agree with TRBD1. Germline V gene sequence: CDR1 SGDLS, CDR2 YYNGEE. The CDR3 length is 15 residues. Trimming cost V 3 bases and J 7 bases; bases outside gene matches: 7. The whole variable domain, remainder taken from reference TRBV9 and TRBJ1-6, is DSGVTQTPKHLITATGQRVTLRCSPRSGDLSVYWYQQSLDQGLQFLIQYYNGEERAKGNILERFSAQQFPDLHSELNLSSLELGDSALYFCASSGRDRVNSPLHFGNGTRLTVT.

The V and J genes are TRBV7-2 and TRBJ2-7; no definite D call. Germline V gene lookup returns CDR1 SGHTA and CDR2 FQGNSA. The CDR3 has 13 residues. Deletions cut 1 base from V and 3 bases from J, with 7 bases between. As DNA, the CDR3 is TGTGCCAGCAGCTTAGTCGTCAGCTACGAGCAGTACTTC. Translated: CASSLVVSYEQYF. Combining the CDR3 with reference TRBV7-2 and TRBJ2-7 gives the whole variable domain GAGVSQSPSNKVTEKGKDVELRCDPISGHTALYWYRQSLGQGLEFLIYFQGNSAPDKSGLPSDRFSAERTGGSVSTLTIQRTQQEDSAVYLCASSLVVSYEQYFGPGTRLTVT.

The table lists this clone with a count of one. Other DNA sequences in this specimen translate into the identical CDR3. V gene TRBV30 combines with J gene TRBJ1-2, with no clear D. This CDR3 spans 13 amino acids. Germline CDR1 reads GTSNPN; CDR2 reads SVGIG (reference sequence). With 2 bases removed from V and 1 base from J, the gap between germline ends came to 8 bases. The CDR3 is CAWSRGFNYGYTF. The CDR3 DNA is TGTGCCTGGAGTCGAGGGTTTAACTATGGCTACACCTTC. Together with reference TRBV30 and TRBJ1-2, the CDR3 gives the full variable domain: SQTIHQWPATLVQPVGSPLSLECTVEGTSNPNLYWYRQAAGRGLQLLFYSVGIGQISSEVPQNLSASRPQDRQFILSSKKLLLSDSGFYLCAWSRGFNYGYTFGSGTRLTVV.

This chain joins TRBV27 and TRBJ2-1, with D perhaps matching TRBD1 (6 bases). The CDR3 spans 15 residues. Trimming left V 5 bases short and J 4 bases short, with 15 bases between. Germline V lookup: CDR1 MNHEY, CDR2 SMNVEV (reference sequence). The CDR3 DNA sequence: TGTGCCAGCAGTGTAACACAGGGACCGTACAATGAGCAGTTCTTC. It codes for CASSVTQGPYNEQFF.

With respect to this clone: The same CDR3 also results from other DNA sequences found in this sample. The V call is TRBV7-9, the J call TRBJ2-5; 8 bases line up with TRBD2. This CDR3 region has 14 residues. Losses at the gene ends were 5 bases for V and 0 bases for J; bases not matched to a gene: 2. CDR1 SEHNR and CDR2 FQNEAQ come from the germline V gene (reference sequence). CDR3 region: CASSRGGDQETQYF. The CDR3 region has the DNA TGTGCCAGCAGCCGGGGGGGAGACCAAGAGACCCAGTACTTC.

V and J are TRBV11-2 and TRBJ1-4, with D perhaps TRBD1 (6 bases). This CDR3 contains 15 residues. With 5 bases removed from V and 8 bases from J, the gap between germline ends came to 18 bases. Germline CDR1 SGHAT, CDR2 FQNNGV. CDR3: CASSPGGGSGEKLFF. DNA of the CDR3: TGTGCCAGCAGCCCGGGTGGGGGCTCGGGGGAAAAACTGTTTTTT.

The CDR3 here is CASSQGRRPEMDRGAQSGYTF. The CDR3, as DNA: TGCGCCAGCAGTCAAGGTCGTCGTCCAGAGATGGACAGGGGCGCCCAAAGTGGCTACACCTTC. The chain employs TRBV23-1 and TRBJ1-2, with TRBD1 matching over 9 bases. TRBV23-1 is classed as an ORF, of uncertain function. The CDR3 length is 21 residues. Germline trimming cut 2 bases from V and 7 bases from J; bases unmatched to any gene: 26.

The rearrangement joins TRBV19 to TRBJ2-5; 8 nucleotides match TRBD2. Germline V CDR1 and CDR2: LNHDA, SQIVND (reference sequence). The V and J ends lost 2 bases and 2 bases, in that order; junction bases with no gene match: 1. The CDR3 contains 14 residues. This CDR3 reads CASSISGRQETQYF. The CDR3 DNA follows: TGTGCCAGTAGTATAAGCGGGAGACAAGAGACCCAGTACTTC.

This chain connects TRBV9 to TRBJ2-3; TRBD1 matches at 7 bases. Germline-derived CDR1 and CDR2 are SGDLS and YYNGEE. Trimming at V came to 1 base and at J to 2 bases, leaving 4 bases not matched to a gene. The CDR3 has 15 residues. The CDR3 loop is CASSVRDSLTDTQYF. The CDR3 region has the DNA TGTGCCAGCAGCGTAAGGGACAGCCTCACAGATACGCAGTATTTT.